This section outlines one T cell receptor beta chain sequence together with its context. This sample was included in a study of blood T cell repertoires in COVID-19. Study background: From T cells, B-cell-depleted T cells, or PBMCs came the material, which was cDNA or gDNA.

This table comes from immunoSEQ multiplex PCR, and its TCRdb copy is limited to in-frame clones, with some not included. This table has thousands of clones, about 91% appearing once. The CDR3 covers 14 residues. V was trimmed by 9 bases and J by 7 bases, leaving 20 bases between them. Germline V gene sequence: CDR1 SGHNT, CDR2 YYREEE (reference sequence). The chain has TRBV5-4 and TRBJ2-1, with D possibly matching TRBD2 (5 bases). Sequencing used peripheral blood. This receptor was identified in a man aged 65-85 years with COVID-19, enrolled during active disease. In nucleotides, the CDR3 is TGTGCCACCGAAATCTACCGTGGACTTAATGAGCAGTTCTTC. Its protein product is CATEIYRGLNEQFF.